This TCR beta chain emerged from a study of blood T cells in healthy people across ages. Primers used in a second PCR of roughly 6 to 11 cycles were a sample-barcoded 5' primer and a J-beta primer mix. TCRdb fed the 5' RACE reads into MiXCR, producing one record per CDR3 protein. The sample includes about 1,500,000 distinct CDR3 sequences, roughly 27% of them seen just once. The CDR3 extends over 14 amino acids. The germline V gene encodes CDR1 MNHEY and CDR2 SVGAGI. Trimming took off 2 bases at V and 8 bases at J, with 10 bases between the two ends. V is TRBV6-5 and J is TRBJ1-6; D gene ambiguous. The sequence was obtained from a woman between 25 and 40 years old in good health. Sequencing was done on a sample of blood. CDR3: CASSYRAMDSPLHF. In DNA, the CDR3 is TGTGCCAGCAGTTACAGGGCCATGGATTCACCCCTCCACTTT.